This T cell receptor (beta chain) was captured in a study of shared clonotypes between healthy human individuals. Study overall: Aged between 18 and 49, the donors were a couple of women and three men. Overall study findings and caveats: Donor clonotype sharing was expected to depend on sequencing depth.

Deep level was the assay's run setting. Sequencing used immunoSEQ multiplex PCR; TCRdb keeps in-frame clones, though not all of them. The repertoire holds about 990,000 clones, more than 75% seen once, with 0.6% to 0.75% in the top ten. A word on this clone: Its antigen is as yet unknown.

The CDR3 totals 16 residues. V was pared by 0 bases and J by 0 bases, with 7 bases between. CDR1 is SGHRS and CDR2 is YFSETQ in the germline V gene. From CD4+ cells came CD45RA+ naive and CD45RA-negative memory subsets. Sequenced sample: memory CD4+ T cells from PBMCs. Indicated subset: CD45RA-negative fraction. The gene calls are TRBV5-1 and TRBJ2-6; D not certain. The TCR sequence derives from a man younger than 30 in good health. Some clones in this sample may be carry-over from other donors' samples. The CDR3 DNA sequence: TGCGCCAGCAGCTTGGTCGCATCCTCTGGGGCCAACGTCCTGACTTTC. As protein: CASSLVASSGANVLTF.